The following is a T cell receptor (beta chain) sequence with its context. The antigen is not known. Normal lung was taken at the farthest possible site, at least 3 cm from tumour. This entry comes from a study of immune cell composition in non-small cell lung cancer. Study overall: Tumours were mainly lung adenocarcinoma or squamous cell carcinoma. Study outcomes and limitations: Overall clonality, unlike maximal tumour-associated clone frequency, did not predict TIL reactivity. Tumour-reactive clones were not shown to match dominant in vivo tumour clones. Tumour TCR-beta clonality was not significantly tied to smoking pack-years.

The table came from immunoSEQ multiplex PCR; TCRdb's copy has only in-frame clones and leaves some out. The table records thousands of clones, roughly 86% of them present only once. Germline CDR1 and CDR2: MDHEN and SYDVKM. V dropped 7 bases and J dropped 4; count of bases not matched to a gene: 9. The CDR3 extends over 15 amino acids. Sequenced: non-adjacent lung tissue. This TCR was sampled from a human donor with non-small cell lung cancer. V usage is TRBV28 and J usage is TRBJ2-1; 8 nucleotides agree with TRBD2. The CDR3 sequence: CASNPQRGYYNEQFF. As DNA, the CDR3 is TGTGCCAGCAACCCGCAGCGGGGGTATTACAATGAGCAGTTCTTC.